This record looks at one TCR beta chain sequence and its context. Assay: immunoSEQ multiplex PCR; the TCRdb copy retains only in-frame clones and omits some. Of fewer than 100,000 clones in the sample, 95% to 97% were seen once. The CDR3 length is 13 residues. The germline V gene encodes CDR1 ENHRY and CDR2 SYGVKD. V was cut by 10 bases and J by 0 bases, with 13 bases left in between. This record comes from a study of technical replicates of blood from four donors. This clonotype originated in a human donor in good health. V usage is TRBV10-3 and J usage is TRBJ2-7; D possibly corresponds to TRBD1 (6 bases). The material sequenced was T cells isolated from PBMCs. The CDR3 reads CATTGHDSYEQYF. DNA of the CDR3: TGTGCCACCACAGGGCACGACTCCTACGAGCAGTACTTC.